This T cell receptor (beta chain) was sequenced during a study of blood T cell repertoires in COVID-19. Study-wide context: Both acute and convalescent COVID-19 samples were obtained from the United States, Italy and Spain. Nucleic acid was either cDNA or gDNA, and it came from T cells, B-cell-depleted T cells, or PBMCs.

As processed by the authors: Amplification from reference gene primers served as the basis for estimated nucleated cell counts. TCRdb's copy holds only in-frame clones and misses some; the assay was immunoSEQ multiplex PCR. That table is the source of V, J and clone size, and D and trimming were worked out from the DNA. The table includes more than 200,000 clones, approximately 81% detected once. This CDR3 is built from 13 residues. Germline V gene data show CDR1 as SGHDN and CDR2 as FVKESK. The trim removed 5 bases at V and 7 bases at J, leaving 5 bases unmatched. What was sequenced was peripheral blood. The receptor's source is a woman aged 80 or over with acute or convalescent COVID-19. This chain links TRBV14 with TRBJ1-2; 9 nucleotides align to TRBD1. The CDR3 region is CASSWGQGSGYTF. The CDR3 DNA reads as TGTGCCAGCAGCTGGGGACAGGGTTCTGGCTACACCTTC.